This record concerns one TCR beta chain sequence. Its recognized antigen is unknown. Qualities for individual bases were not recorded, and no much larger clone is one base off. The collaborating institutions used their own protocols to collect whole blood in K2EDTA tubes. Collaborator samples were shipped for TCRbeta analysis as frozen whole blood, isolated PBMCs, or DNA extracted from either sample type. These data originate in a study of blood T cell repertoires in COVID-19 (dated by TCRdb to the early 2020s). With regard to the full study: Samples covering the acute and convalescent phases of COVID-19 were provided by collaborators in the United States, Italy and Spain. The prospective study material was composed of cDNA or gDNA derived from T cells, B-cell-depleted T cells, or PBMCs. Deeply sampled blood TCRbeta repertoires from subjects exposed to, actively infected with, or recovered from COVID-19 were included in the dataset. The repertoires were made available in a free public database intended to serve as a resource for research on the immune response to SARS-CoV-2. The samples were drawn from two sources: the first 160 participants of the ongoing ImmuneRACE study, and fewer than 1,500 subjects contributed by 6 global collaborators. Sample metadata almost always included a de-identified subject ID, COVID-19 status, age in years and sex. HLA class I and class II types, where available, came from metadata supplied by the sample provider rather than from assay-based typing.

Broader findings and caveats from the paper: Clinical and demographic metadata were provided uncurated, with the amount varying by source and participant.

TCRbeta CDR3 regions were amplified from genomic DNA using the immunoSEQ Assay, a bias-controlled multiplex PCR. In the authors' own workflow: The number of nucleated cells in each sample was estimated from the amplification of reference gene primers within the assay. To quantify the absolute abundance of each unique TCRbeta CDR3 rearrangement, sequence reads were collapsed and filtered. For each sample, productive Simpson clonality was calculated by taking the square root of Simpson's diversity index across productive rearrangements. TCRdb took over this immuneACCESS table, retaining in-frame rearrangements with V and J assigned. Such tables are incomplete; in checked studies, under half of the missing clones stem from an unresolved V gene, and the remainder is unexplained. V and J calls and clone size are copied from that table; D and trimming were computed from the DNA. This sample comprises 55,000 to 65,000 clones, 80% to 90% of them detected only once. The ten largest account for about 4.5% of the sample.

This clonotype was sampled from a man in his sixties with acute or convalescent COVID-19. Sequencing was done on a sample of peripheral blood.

The CDR3 region has the sequence CASSPVGGIAEQFF. The nucleotide sequence reads as follows: TGTGCCAGCAGCCCTGTCGGGGGGATTGCTGAGCAGTTCTTC. This chain joins TRBV7-9 to TRBJ2-1; 7 bases in the middle match TRBD2. As encoded in the germline V gene (reference sequence), CDR1 is SEHNR while CDR2 is FQNEAQ. Including the terminal cysteine and phenylalanine, the CDR3 comprises 14 residues. Of all the DNA, just the CDR3 is kept, 42 bases in frame from base 1. Trimming takes 5 bases off V and 9 bases off J; junction bases not matched to a gene: 10.